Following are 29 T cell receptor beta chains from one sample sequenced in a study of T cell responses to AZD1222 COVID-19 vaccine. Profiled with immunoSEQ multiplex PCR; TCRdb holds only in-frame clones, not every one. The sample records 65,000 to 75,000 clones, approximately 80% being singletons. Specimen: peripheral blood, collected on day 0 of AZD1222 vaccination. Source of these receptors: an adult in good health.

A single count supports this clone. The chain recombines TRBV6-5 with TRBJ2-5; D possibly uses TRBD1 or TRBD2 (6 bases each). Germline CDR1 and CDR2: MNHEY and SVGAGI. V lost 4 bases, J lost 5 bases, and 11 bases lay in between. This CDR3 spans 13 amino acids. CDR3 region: CASSSQGRETQYF. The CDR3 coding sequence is TGTGCCAGCAGTTCCCAGGGGAGGGAGACCCAGTACTTC.

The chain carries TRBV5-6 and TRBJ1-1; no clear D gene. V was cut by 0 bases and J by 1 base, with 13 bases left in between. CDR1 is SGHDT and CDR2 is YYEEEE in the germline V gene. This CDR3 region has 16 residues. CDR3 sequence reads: CASSLARLDKNTEAFF. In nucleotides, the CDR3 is TGTGCCAGCAGCTTGGCCAGGCTCGACAAGAACACTGAAGCTTTCTTT.

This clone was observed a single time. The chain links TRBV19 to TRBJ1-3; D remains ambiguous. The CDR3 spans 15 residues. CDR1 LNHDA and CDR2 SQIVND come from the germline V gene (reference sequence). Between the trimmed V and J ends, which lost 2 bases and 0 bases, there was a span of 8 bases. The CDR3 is CASSILFDSGNTIYF. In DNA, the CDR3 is TGTGCCAGTAGTATACTGTTCGACTCTGGAAACACCATATATTTT.

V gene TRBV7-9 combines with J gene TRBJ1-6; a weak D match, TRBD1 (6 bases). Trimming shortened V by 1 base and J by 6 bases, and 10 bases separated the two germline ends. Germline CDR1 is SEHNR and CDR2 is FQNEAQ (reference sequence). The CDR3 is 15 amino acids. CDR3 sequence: CASSLVQGPNSPLHF. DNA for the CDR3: TGTGCCAGCAGCTTAGTTCAGGGGCCTAATTCACCCCTCCACTTT. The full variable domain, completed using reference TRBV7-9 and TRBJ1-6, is DTGVSQNPRHKITKRGQNVTFRCDPISEHNRLYWYRQTLGQGPEFLTYFQNEAQLEKSRLLSDRFSAERPKGSFSTLEIQRTEQGDSAMYLCASSLVQGPNSPLHFGNGTRLTVT.

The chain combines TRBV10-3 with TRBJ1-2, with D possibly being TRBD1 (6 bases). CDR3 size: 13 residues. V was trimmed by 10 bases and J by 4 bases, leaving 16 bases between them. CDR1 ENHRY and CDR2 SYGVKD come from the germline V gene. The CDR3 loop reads CATTLGAGYGYTF. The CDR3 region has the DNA TGTGCCACAACTTTGGGGGCAGGCTATGGCTACACCTTC.

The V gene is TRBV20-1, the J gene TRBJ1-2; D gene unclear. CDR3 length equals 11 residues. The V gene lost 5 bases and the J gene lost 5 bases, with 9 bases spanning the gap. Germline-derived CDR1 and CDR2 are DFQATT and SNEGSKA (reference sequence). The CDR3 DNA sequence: TGCAGTGCTGACACGGCGTATGGCTACACCTTC. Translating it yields CSADTAYGYTF.

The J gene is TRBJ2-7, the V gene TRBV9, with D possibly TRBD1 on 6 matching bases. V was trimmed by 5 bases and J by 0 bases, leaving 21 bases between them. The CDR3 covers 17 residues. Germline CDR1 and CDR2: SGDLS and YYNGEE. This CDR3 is CASSAPFGQHNSYEQYF. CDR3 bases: TGTGCCAGCAGTGCCCCGTTCGGACAGCACAACTCCTACGAGCAGTACTTC.

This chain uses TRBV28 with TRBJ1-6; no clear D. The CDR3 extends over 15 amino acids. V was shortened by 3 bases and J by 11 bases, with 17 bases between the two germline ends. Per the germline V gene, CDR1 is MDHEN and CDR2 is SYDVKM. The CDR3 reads CASSFWLGGRPPLHF. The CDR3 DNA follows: TGTGCCAGCAGTTTTTGGCTAGGAGGCAGACCACCCCTCCACTTT.

This chain's CDR3 is CASSVYPLSTDTQYF. The CDR3 nucleotides read TGTGCCAGCAGCGTATACCCCCTCAGCACAGATACGCAGTATTTT. The chain employs TRBV9 and TRBJ2-3; D is undetermined. Germline CDR1 SGDLS, CDR2 YYNGEE. This CDR3 has 15 amino acids. V gave up 1 base and J gave up 0 bases, with 9 bases separating them.

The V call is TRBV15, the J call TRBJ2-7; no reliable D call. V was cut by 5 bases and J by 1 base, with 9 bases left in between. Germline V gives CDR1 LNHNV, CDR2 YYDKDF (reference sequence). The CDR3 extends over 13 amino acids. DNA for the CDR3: TGTGCCACCAGCGTGGGCCTATCCTACGAGCAGTACTTC. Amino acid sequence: CATSVGLSYEQYF.

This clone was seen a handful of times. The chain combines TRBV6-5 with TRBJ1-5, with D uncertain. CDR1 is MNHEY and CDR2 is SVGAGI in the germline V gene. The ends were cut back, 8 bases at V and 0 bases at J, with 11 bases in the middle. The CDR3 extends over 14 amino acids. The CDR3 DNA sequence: TGTGCCAGCCGGAGTCCCCATAGCAATCAGCCCCAGCATTTT. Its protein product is CASRSPHSNQPQHF.

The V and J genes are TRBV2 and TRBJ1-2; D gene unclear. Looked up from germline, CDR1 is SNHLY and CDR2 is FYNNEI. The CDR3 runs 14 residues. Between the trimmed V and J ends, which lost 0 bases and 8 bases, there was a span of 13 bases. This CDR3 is CASSEARRFEGYTF. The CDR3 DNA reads TGTGCCAGCAGTGAAGCGCGTAGATTTGAGGGCTACACCTTC. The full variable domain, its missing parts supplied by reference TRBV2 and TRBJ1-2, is EPEVTQTPSHQVTQMGQEVILRCVPISNHLYFYWYRQILGQKVEFLVSFYNNEISEKSEIFDDQFSVERPDGSNFTLKIRSTKLEDSAMYFCASSEARRFEGYTFGSGTRLTVV.

In DNA form, the CDR3 reads TGTGCCAGCAGCTTTGGTGTAGTAGAGACCCAGTACTTC. Translated, it gives CASSFGVVETQYF. This chain connects TRBV11-2 to TRBJ2-5; D gene ambiguous. The CDR3 is made up of 13 amino acids. Germline CDR1 SGHAT, CDR2 FQNNGV. Trimming cost V 3 bases and J 4 bases, with 9 bases left between them. The entire variable domain, with the rest obtained from reference TRBV11-2 and TRBJ2-5, is as follows: EAGVAQSPRYKIIEKRQSVAFWCNPISGHATLYWYQQILGQGPKLLIQFQNNGVVDDSQLPKDRFSAERLKGVDSTLKIQPAKLEDSAVYLCASSFGVVETQYFGPGTRLLVL.

CDR3 loop: CASSTGLENTGELFF. Written as DNA, the CDR3 is TGTGCCAGCAGCACAGGACTAGAGAACACCGGGGAGCTGTTTTTT. The V and J genes are TRBV7-9 and TRBJ2-2; 7 bases align to TRBD2. Unmatched junction bases numbered 4, after V lost 5 bases and J lost 1 base. CDR3 length: 15 residues. Germline CDR1 reads SEHNR; CDR2 reads FQNEAQ (reference sequence).

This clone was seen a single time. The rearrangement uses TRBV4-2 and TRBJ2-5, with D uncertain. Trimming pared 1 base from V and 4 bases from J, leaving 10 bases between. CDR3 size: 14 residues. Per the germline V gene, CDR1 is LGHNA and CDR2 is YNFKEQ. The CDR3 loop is CASSQVNPAETQYF. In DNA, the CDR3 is TGTGCCAGCAGCCAAGTTAACCCGGCAGAGACCCAGTACTTC.

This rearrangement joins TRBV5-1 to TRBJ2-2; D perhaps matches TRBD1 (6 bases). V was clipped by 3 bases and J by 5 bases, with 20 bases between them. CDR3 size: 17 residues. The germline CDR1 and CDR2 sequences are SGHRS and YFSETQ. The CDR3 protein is CASSSGWVGASTGELFF. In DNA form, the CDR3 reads TGCGCCAGCAGCTCAGGCTGGGTGGGGGCATCGACCGGGGAGCTGTTTTTT.

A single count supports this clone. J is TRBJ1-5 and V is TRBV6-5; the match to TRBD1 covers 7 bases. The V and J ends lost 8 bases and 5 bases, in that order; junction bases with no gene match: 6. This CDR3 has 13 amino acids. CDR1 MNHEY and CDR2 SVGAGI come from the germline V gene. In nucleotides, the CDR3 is TGTGCCAGCCGACAGGGTGGGTATCAGCCCCAGCATTTT. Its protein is CASRQGGYQPQHF.

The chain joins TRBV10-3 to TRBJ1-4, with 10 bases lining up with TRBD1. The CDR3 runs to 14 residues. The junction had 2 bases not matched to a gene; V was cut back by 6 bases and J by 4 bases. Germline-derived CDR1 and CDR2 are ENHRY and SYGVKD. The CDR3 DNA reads TGTGCCATCAGCCGGACAGGGGGTAATGAAAAACTGTTTTTT. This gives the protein CAISRTGGNEKLFF.

The CDR3 sequence: CASSNPPTGAYEQYF. CDR3 nucleotide sequence: TGCGCCAGCAGCAACCCCCCGACAGGGGCCTACGAGCAGTACTTC. The rearrangement joins TRBV4-1 to TRBJ2-7; 8 bases line up with TRBD1. The germline V gene encodes CDR1 MGHRA and CDR2 YSYEKL. J gave up 2 bases and V 5 bases, and 8 bases lay outside the gene matches. The CDR3 loop spans 15 amino acids.

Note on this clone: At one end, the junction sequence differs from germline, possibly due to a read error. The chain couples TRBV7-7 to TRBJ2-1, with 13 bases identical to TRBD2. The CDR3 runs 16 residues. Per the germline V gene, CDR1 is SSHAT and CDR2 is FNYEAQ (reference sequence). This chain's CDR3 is CASSSTSGGALGEQFF. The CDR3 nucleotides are TGTGCTAGCAGCTCCACTAGCGGGGGGGCCCTAGGTGAGCAGTTCTTC.

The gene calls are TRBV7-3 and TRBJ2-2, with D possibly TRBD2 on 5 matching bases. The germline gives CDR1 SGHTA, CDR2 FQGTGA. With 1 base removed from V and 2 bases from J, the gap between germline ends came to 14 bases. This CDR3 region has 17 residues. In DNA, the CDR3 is TGTGCCAGCAGCTTAAGCGGGTTTGTGGTTAACACCGGGGAGCTGTTTTTT. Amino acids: CASSLSGFVVNTGELFF.

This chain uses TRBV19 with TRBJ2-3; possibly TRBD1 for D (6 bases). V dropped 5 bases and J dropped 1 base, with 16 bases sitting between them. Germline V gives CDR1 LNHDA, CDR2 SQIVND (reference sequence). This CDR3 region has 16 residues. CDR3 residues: CASSDTGTPGTDTQYF. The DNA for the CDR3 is TGTGCCAGTAGTGATACCGGGACACCGGGCACAGATACGCAGTATTTT.

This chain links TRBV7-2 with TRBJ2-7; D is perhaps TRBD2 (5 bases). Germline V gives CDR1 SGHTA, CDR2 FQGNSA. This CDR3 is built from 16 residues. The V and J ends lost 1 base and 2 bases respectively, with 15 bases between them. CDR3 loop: CASSLVGRSETYEQYF. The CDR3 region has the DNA TGTGCCAGCAGCTTAGTGGGTCGTAGCGAGACCTACGAGCAGTACTTC.

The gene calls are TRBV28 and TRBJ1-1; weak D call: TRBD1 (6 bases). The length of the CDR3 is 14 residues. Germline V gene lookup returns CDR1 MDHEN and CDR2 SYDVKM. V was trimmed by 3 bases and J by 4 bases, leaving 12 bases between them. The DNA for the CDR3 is TGTGCCAGCAGTTTGGTCAGGGGAGGCACTGAAGCTTTCTTT. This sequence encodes CASSLVRGGTEAFF.

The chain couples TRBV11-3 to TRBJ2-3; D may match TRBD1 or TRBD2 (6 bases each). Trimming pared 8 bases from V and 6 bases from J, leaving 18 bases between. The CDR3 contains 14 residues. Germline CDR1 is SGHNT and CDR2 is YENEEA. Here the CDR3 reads CASRVRGVGDTQYF. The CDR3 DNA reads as TGTGCCAGCCGGGTGAGGGGGGTAGGGGATACGCAGTATTTT.

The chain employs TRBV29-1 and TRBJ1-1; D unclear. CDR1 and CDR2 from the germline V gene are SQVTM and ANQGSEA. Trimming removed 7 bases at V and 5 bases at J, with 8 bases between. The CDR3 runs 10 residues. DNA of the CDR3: TGCAGCGGCTTGGGAACTGAAGCTTTCTTT. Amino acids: CSGLGTEAFF.

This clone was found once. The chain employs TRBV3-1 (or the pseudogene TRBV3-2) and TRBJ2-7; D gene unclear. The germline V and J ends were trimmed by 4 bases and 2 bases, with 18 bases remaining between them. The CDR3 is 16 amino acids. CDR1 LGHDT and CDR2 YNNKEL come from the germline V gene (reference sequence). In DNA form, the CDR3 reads TGTGCCAGCAGCCTCGAACTGTTAACAACGACCTACGAGCAGTACTTC. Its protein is CASSLELLTTTYEQYF.

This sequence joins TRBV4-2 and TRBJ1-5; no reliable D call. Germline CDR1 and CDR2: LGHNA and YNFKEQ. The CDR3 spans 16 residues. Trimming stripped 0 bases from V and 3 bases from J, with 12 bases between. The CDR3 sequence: CASSQDLGQLNQPQHF. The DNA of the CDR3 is TGTGCCAGCAGCCAAGATCTCGGGCAGCTCAATCAGCCCCAGCATTTT.

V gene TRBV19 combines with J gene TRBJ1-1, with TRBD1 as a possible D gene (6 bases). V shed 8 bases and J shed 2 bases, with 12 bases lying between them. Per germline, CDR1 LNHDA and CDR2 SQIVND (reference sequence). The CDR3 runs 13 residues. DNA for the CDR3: TGTGCCAGTGGAGGACAGTTCAACACTGAAGCTTTCTTT. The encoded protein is CASGGQFNTEAFF. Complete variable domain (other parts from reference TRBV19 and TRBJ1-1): DGGITQSPKYLFRKEGQNVTLSCEQNLNHDAMYWYRQDPGQGLRLIYYSQIVNDFQKGDIAEGYSVSREKKESFPLTVTSAQKNPTAFYLCASGGQFNTEAFFGQGTRLTVV.